Each of the 29 T cell receptor beta chains below was sequenced from the same sample in a study of shared clonotypes between healthy human individuals. Generated by immunoSEQ multiplex PCR, the TCRdb table keeps only in-frame clones and is missing some. The table shows about 820,000 clones, with around 93% occurring only once. CD45RO-negative cells were positively selected for CCR7, leaving out terminally differentiated effector memory CD45RA+ cells. Material: naive CD8+ T cells sorted from blood. The receptors were gathered from a man younger than 40 in good health.

The V and J genes are TRBV21-1 and TRBJ2-3. TRBV21-1 is recorded as a pseudogene. The CDR3 has 15 residues. The CDR3 DNA follows: TGTGCCAGCAGCAAACGGGAACAGGCCACAGATACGCAGTATTTT. The encoded protein is CASSKREQATDTQYF.

This clone appeared once. This sequence joins TRBV20-1 and TRBJ1-1; D not resolved. The V end was cut by 6 bases, the J end by 4 bases, with 9 bases between. Germline lookup yields CDR1 DFQATT and CDR2 SNEGSKA (reference sequence). The CDR3 length is 11 residues. The CDR3 DNA is TGCAGTGCCATCGGGGTCACTGAAGCTTTCTTT. It yields the protein CSAIGVTEAFF.

This rearrangement joins TRBV5-6 to TRBJ2-1; D gene uncertain. Germline values: CDR1 SGHDT, CDR2 YYEEEE. Trimming cost V 1 base and J 3 bases, with 8 bases left between them. The CDR3 totals 14 residues. CDR3 DNA: TGTGCCAGCAGCTTGTGGGCCGTCTACAATGAGCAGTTCTTC. Protein: CASSLWAVYNEQFF.

This clone showed up just once. V is TRBV4-3 and J is TRBJ2-5; a weak D match, TRBD2 (5 bases). Germline-derived CDR1 and CDR2 are LGHNA and YSLEER. V was clipped by 0 bases and J by 0 bases, with 8 bases between them. CDR3 length: 15 amino acids. CDR3 in DNA: TGCGCCAGCAGCCAAGAGAGGGCAAACCAAGAGACCCAGTACTTC. Protein sequence: CASSQERANQETQYF.

The V call is TRBV11-1, the J call TRBJ2-3; either TRBD1 or TRBD2 may fit D (5 bases each). V lost 3 bases, J lost 5 bases, and 12 bases lay in between. Germline CDR1 is SGHAT and CDR2 is FQDESV (reference sequence). The CDR3 runs to 14 residues. CDR3 amino acids: CASSLLRGRDTQYF. The CDR3 DNA is TGTGCCAGCAGCTTGTTGAGGGGAAGAGATACGCAGTATTTT. Looking up the rest from reference TRBV11-1 and TRBJ2-3 gives the full variable domain: EAEVAQSPRYKITEKSQAVAFWCDPISGHATLYWYRQILGQGPELLVQFQDESVVDDSQLPKDRFSAERLKGVDSTLKIQPAELGDSAMYLCASSLLRGRDTQYFGPGTRLTVL.

V is TRBV7-3 and J is TRBJ2-1; TRBD2 aligns across 8 bases. This CDR3 has 16 residues. V dropped 4 bases and J dropped 0; count of bases not matched to a gene: 5. Germline V gene lookup returns CDR1 SGHTA and CDR2 FQGTGA. In nucleotides, the CDR3 is TGTGCCAGCAGCTCTACTAGCGGCAACTCCTACAATGAGCAGTTCTTC. Encoded protein: CASSSTSGNSYNEQFF.

The chain recombines TRBV10-3 with TRBJ2-2, with 11 positions matching TRBD2. CDR3 size: 20 residues. Per the germline V gene, CDR1 is ENHRY and CDR2 is SYGVKD. V trimming: 4 bases; J trimming: 3 bases; junction bases outside the gene matches: 16. The CDR3 nucleotides read TGTGCCATCAGTGCAGGATCCTTACTAGCGGGAGTGTATTACACCGGGGAGCTGTTTTTT. This codes for CAISAGSLLAGVYYTGELFF.

The gene calls are TRBV7-9 and TRBJ2-5; D is uncertain. The CDR3 extends over 11 amino acids. Germline CDR1 reads SEHNR; CDR2 reads FQNEAQ (reference sequence). The germline V and J ends were trimmed by 5 bases and 5 bases, with 6 bases remaining between them. CDR3 protein: CASSGLETQYF. CDR3 coding DNA: TGTGCCAGCAGCGGTTTGGAGACCCAGTACTTC.

The chain joins TRBV5-5 to TRBJ1-4; D ambiguous. The CDR3 length is 15 residues. V was pared by 4 bases and J by 0 bases, with 10 bases between. Germline-derived CDR1 and CDR2 are SGHKS and YYEKEE (reference sequence). The CDR3 is CASSRSAATNEKLFF. The CDR3 DNA is TGTGCCAGCAGCCGCTCGGCGGCAACTAATGAAAAACTGTTTTTT.

This clone has just one count. This chain connects TRBV5-8 to TRBJ2-1; 8 bases are a match to TRBD2. Germline CDR1 and CDR2: SGHTS and YDEGEE. V lost 4 bases to trimming and J lost 4 bases; unmatched junction nucleotides: 16. There are 18 residues in the CDR3. The DNA for the CDR3 is TGTGCCAGCAGCCTGGGATCGGACGGGAGGGACTCTTACAATGAGCAGTTCTTC. This sequence encodes CASSLGSDGRDSYNEQFF.

DNA for the CDR3: TGTGCCAGCAGCCCAGCTAGCGGGAGGGCCCATGAGCAGTTCTTC. Amino acid sequence: CASSPASGRAHEQFF. The chain recombines TRBV7-6 with TRBJ2-1; 12 bases align to TRBD2. The germline CDR1 and CDR2 sequences are SGHVS and FNYEAQ. The V and J ends lost 5 bases and 8 bases, in that order; junction bases with no gene match: 7. The CDR3 length is 15 residues.

In its sample, this clone was seen a few times. V is TRBV7-9 and J is TRBJ2-7, with D uncertain. The CDR3 contains 12 residues. Looked up from germline, CDR1 is SEHNR and CDR2 is FQNEAQ (reference sequence). V was cut by 5 bases and J by 5 bases, with 10 bases left in between. The DNA for the CDR3 is TGTGCCAGCAGCCCAACCGTCCACGAGCAGTACTTC. This codes for CASSPTVHEQYF.

The rearrangement joins TRBV6-5 to TRBJ2-1, with D possibly being TRBD1 or TRBD2 (6 bases each). Germline V gene data show CDR1 as MNHEY and CDR2 as SVGAGI. The CDR3 contains 14 residues. V lost 7 bases, J lost 7 bases, and 17 bases lay in between. This chain's CDR3 is CASTPGGARNEQFF. In DNA, the CDR3 is TGTGCCAGCACCCCCGGGGGCGCAAGGAATGAGCAGTTCTTC.

This sequence joins TRBV19 and TRBJ2-1; 10 nucleotides line up with TRBD2. Germline CDR1 and CDR2: LNHDA and SQIVND (reference sequence). Trimming cost V 5 bases and J 6 bases; bases outside gene matches: 13. The CDR3 spans 17 residues. The CDR3 bases are TGTGCCAGTAGTTCTAGCGGGAGAGGAGGCTTTCGCAATGAGCAGTTCTTC. Protein: CASSSSGRGGFRNEQFF.

About this clone: Compared with germline, one end of the junction differs, possibly owing to a read error. J is TRBJ2-1 and V is TRBV29-1, with 8 bases lining up with TRBD1. This CDR3 contains 13 residues. Germline CDR1 SQVTM, CDR2 ANQGSEA. The CDR3 nucleotides read TGCAGCGTGGACAGGGAGTCCTCCAATGAGCAGTTCTTC. It translates to CSVDRESSNEQFF.

The chain combines TRBV4-1 with TRBJ1-2; D unresolved. The ends were cut back, 1 base at V and 2 bases at J, with 11 bases in the middle. The CDR3 length is 15 residues. From germline, CDR1 is MGHRA and CDR2 YSYEKL. The CDR3 DNA is TGCGCCAGCAGCCAAGTCGGGCATTCGAACTATGGCTACACCTTC. It encodes CASSQVGHSNYGYTF.

This chain uses TRBV18 with TRBJ2-3; D is uncertain. The CDR3 is 13 amino acids. Trimming removed 3 bases at V and 3 bases at J, with 7 bases between. Looked up from germline, CDR1 is KGHSH and CDR2 is LQKENI. The CDR3 region is CASSPDLTDTQYF. The CDR3 nucleotides are TGTGCCAGCTCACCGGACCTTACAGATACGCAGTATTTT.

The chain employs TRBV13 and TRBJ2-2; D possibly uses TRBD1 or TRBD2 (6 bases each). V lost 7 bases, J lost 7 bases, and 19 bases lay in between. This CDR3 contains 15 residues. Germline V gene data show CDR1 as PRHDT and CDR2 as FYEKMQ (reference sequence). As DNA, the CDR3 is TGTGCCAGCACCCTTGGAGGGGGAAGAGGCGGGGAGCTGTTTTTT. It specifies CASTLGGGRGGELFF.

This clone was observed a few times. This CDR3 is also generated by other DNA sequences in the sample. The chain joins TRBV9 to TRBJ2-2, with D hard to call. Germline V gene sequence: CDR1 SGDLS, CDR2 YYNGEE. There are 12 residues in the CDR3. V gave up 3 bases and J gave up 6 bases, with 6 bases separating them. The CDR3 DNA reads as TGTGCCAGCAGCGCCCGACCCGGGGAGCTGTTTTTT. It specifies CASSARPGELFF.

This clone has only one observation. The V call is TRBV5-1, the J call TRBJ2-7; D remains unclear. The germline V gene encodes CDR1 SGHRS and CDR2 YFSETQ. The CDR3 spans 13 residues. V dropped 0 bases and J dropped 5 bases, with 9 bases sitting between them. In DNA, the CDR3 is TGCGCCAGCAGCTTGGTCGGGCCCAACGAGCAGTACTTC. Residues: CASSLVGPNEQYF.

The chain employs TRBV7-9 and TRBJ2-7; the match to TRBD1 covers 9 bases. Trimming cost V 3 bases and J 1 base; bases outside gene matches: 13. The germline V gene encodes CDR1 SEHNR and CDR2 FQNEAQ (reference sequence). This CDR3 region has 18 residues. CDR3: CASSFPGQGIHRSYEQYF. The CDR3, as DNA: TGTGCCAGCAGCTTCCCGGGACAGGGTATTCATCGATCCTACGAGCAGTACTTC.

The J gene is TRBJ2-2, the V gene TRBV9; 10 bases map to TRBD1. This CDR3 has 15 residues. Germline V gives CDR1 SGDLS, CDR2 YYNGEE. V shed 3 bases and J 7 bases; nucleotides not matched to a gene: 6. The CDR3 DNA follows: TGTGCCAGCAGCGCGGGACAGGGGTGGGGCGGGGAGCTGTTTTTT. Encoded protein: CASSAGQGWGGELFF. Full variable domain (rest looked up from reference TRBV9 and TRBJ2-2): DSGVTQTPKHLITATGQRVTLRCSPRSGDLSVYWYQQSLDQGLQFLIQYYNGEERAKGNILERFSAQQFPDLHSELNLSSLELGDSALYFCASSAGQGWGGELFFGEGSRLTVL.

V gene TRBV11-2 combines with J gene TRBJ2-7, with D perhaps TRBD1 (6 bases). V lost 4 bases and J lost 5, with 9 bases in between. The CDR3 is 12 residues long. The germline gives CDR1 SGHAT, CDR2 FQNNGV. For the CDR3, the DNA is TGTGCCAGCAGCTCATACAGGGACGAGCAGTACTTC. It codes for CASSSYRDEQYF. Combining the CDR3 with reference TRBV11-2 and TRBJ2-7 gives the whole variable domain EAGVAQSPRYKIIEKRQSVAFWCNPISGHATLYWYQQILGQGPKLLIQFQNNGVVDDSQLPKDRFSAERLKGVDSTLKIQPAKLEDSAVYLCASSSYRDEQYFGPGTRLTVT.

This clone was seen once. This sample includes further DNA sequences coding for the same CDR3. This chain links TRBV10-1 with TRBJ2-7; TRBD2 is a possible D gene (6 bases). V was pared by 0 bases and J by 3 bases, with 9 bases between. Germline-derived CDR1 and CDR2 are WNHNN and SYGVQD (reference sequence). The CDR3 has 14 residues. The CDR3 DNA sequence: TGCGCCAGCAGTGAGTCCGGGGGAGGCTACGAGCAGTACTTC. Residues: CASSESGGGYEQYF.

The chain has TRBV19 and TRBJ2-3; D tentatively reads TRBD1 or TRBD2 (5 bases each). The CDR3 sequence is 14 residues long. Germline loops: CDR1 LNHDA, CDR2 SQIVND (reference sequence). V was shortened by 3 bases and J by 6 bases, with 13 bases between the two germline ends. Here the CDR3 DNA reads TGTGCCAGTAGTATGGGGGATCTATTGGATACGCAGTATTTT. Translated, it gives CASSMGDLLDTQYF.

On this clone itself: One junction end disagrees with the germline gene, perhaps due to a read error. At the DNA level, this CDR3 is encoded by other sequences in the same sample as well. This chain uses TRBV6-1 with TRBJ1-1; D might be TRBD1 (5 bases). CDR3 size: 18 residues. Per germline, CDR1 MNHNS and CDR2 SASEGT. In DNA form, the CDR3 reads TGTGCCAGCAGTGAAGGTGTTCGTGCGGACATCATGAACACTGAAGCTTTCTTC. It is translated as CASSEGVRADIMNTEAFF.

The V gene is TRBV6-1, the J gene TRBJ2-3, with 9 bases matching TRBD1. The J segment lost 4 bases and the V segment lost 1 base, leaving 9 bases of the junction unmatched. CDR3 length: 17 amino acids. Germline V lookup: CDR1 MNHNS, CDR2 SASEGT. The CDR3 here is CASSEEGQGWGADTQYF. DNA of the CDR3: TGTGCCAGCAGTGAAGAAGGACAGGGGTGGGGGGCAGATACGCAGTATTTT.

The chain employs TRBV27 and TRBJ1-2; tentatively, D is TRBD1 (6 bases). Germline V gene data show CDR1 as MNHEY and CDR2 as SMNVEV (reference sequence). Trimming removed 6 bases at V and 4 bases at J, with 18 bases between. This CDR3 has 15 amino acids. The CDR3 region is CASRDRDTHSYGYTF. DNA for the CDR3: TGTGCCAGCAGGGACCGGGACACCCATTCCTATGGCTACACCTTC.

The chain links TRBV6-1 to TRBJ1-2, with unresolved D. CDR3 length: 12 amino acids. V lost 3 bases and J lost 8, with 10 bases in between. Germline CDR1 MNHNS, CDR2 SASEGT. The CDR3 loop reads CASSEGLPGYTF. The DNA for the CDR3 is TGTGCCAGCAGTGAGGGCCTCCCAGGCTACACCTTC.